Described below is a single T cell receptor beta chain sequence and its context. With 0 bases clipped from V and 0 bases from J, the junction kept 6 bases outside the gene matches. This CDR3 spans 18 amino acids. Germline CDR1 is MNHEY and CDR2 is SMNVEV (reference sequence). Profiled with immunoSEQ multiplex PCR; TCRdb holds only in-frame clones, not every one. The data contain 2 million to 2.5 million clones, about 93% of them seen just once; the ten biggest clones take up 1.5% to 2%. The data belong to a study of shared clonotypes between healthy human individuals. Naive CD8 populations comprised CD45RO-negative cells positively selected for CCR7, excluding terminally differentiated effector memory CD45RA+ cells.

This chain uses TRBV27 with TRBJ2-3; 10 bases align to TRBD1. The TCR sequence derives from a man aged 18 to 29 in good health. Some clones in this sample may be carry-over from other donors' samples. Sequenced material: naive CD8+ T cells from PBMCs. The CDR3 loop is CASSLSHPGQGSTDTQYF. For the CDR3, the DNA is TGTGCCAGCAGTTTATCGCACCCGGGACAGGGGAGCACAGATACGCAGTATTTT.